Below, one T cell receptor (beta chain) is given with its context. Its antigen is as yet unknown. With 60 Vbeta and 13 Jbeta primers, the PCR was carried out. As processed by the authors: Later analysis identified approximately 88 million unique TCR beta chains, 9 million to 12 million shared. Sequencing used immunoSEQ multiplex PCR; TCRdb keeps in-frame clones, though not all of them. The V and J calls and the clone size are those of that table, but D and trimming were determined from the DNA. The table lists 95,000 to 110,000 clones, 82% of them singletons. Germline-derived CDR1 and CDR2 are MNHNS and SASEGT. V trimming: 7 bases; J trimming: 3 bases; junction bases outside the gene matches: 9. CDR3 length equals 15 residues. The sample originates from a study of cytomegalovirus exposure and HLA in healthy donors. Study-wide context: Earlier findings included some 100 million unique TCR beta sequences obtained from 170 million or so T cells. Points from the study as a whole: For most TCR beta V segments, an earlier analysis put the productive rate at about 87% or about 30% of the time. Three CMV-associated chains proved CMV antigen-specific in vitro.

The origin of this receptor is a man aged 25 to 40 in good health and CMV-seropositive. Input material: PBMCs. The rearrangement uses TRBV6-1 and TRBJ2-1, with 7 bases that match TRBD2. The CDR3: CASTRFGTIYNEQFF. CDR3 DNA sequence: TGTGCCAGCACGCGATTCGGGACTATCTACAATGAGCAGTTCTTC.